The present T cell receptor (beta chain) was sequenced within a study of Tregs in tolerant kidney transplant recipients. Germline V gene lookup returns CDR1 SQVTM and CDR2 ANQGSEA. The CDR3 has 14 residues. With 5 bases removed from V and 4 bases from J, the gap between germline ends came to 17 bases. As for this clone: No antigen is known for it.

General study points: No direct test of biological reproducibility was done here. The most relevant donor-specific Treg TCRbeta repertoire apparently came from expansion with activated donor B cells. The small number of patients limits these findings pending further validation.

Assay: immunoSEQ multiplex PCR; the TCRdb copy retains only in-frame clones and omits some. The data hold about 240,000 clones, with about 86% observed a single time. Sequenced input: CD4+ T cells from blood. The sequence came from a human donor in good health. This chain joins TRBV29-1 and TRBJ1-1; D not certain. The CDR3 loop is CSVFTPGGSTEAFF. The DNA for the CDR3 is TGCAGCGTTTTTACCCCAGGCGGGAGCACTGAAGCTTTCTTT.